This T cell receptor beta chain comes out of a study of T cell responses to AZD1222 COVID-19 vaccine. A word on this clone: Its antigen remains unidentified.

The CDR3 length is 14 residues. The V gene's germline CDR1 is SGHNT and CDR2 YENEEA. V lost 1 base to trimming and J lost 8 bases, with 13 bases between them. Points from the study as a whole: Donors were chiefly white British, with a greater number of females, and clonal diversity was perhaps underestimated. Increased Spike-specific TCR breadth and depth were observed after two AZD1222 doses. Repertoires in all cases were sampled only once the peak T cell response had passed. Spike-wide coverage was observed for vaccine-associated CD4 TCRs, with dominant responses at 160-218 and 743-854.

Sequencing used immunoSEQ multiplex PCR; TCRdb keeps in-frame clones, though not all of them. The sample comprises 90,000 to 120,000 clones, around 90% of which are singletons, and approximately 1.3% rests with the top ten. The sample was peripheral blood, taken on day 0 of AZD1222 vaccination. The TCR was taken from an adult in good health. The chain links TRBV11-3 to TRBJ2-3; D is tentatively TRBD1 or TRBD2 (5 bases each). CDR3 in amino acids: CASSLVGAAGTQYF. The CDR3, as DNA: TGTGCCAGCAGCTTAGTTGGGGCCGCGGGTACGCAGTATTTT.